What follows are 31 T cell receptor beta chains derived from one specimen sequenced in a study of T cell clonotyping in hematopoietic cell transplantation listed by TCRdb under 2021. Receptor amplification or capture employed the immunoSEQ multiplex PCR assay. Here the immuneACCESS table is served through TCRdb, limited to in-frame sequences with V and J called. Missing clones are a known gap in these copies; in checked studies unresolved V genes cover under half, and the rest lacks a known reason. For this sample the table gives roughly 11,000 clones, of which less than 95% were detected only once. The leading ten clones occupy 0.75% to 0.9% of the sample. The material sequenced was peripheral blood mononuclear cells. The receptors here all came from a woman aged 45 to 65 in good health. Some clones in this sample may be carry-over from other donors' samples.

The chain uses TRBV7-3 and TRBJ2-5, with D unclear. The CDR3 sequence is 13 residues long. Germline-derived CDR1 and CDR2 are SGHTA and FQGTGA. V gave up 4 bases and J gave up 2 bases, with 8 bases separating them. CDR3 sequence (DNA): TGTGCCAGCAGCTCACAGACGCAAGAGACCCAGTACTTC. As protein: CASSSQTQETQYF.

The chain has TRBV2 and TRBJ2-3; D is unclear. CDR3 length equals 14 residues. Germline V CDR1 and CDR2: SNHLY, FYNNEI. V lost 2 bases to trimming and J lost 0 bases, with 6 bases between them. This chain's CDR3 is CASSEQPSTDTQYF. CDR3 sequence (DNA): TGTGCCAGCAGTGAACAGCCTAGCACAGATACGCAGTATTTT.

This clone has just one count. Here the CDR3 reads CASSLGLVNEQFF. The CDR3 nucleotides are TGCGCCAGCAGCTTAGGTCTTGTCAATGAGCAGTTCTTC. The chain carries TRBV5-1 and TRBJ2-1; D ambiguous. V lost 2 bases to trimming and J lost 6 bases, with 9 bases between them. The CDR3 is made up of 13 amino acids. The germline V gene encodes CDR1 SGHRS and CDR2 YFSETQ.

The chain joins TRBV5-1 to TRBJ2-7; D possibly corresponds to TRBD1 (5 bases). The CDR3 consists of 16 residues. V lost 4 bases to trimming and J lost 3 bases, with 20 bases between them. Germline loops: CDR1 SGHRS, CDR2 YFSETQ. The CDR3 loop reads CASSLTPTESRYEQYF. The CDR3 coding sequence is TGCGCCAGCAGCCTAACACCGACAGAAAGTCGCTACGAGCAGTACTTC.

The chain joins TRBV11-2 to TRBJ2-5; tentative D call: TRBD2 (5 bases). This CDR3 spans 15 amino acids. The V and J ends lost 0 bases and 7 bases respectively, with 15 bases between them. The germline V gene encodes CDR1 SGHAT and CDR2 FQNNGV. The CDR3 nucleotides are TGTGCCAGCAGCTTAGAGGGCAGCGGTAGTGGGACCCAGTACTTC. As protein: CASSLEGSGSGTQYF.

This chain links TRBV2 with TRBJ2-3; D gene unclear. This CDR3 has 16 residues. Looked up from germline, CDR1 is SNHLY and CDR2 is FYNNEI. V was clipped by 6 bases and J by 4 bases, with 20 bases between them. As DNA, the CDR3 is TGTGCCAGCAGCGAGCGACGTCGATTTGGAGCAGATACGCAGTATTTT. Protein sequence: CASSERRRFGADTQYF.

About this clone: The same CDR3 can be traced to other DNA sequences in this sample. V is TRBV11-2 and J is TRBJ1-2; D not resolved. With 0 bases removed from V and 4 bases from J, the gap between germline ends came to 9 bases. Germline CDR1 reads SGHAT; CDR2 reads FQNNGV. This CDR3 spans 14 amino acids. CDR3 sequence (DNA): TGTGCCAGCAGCTTAGAACCGGGAGGCTATGGCTACACCTTC. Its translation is CASSLEPGGYGYTF.

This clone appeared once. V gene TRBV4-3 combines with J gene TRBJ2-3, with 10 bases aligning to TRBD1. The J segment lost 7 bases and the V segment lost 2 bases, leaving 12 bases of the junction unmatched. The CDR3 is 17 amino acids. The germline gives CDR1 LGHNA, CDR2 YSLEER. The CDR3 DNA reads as TGCGCCAGCAGCCAATACACCGGGACAGGGGACCAAAATACGCAGTATTTT. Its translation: CASSQYTGTGDQNTQYF.

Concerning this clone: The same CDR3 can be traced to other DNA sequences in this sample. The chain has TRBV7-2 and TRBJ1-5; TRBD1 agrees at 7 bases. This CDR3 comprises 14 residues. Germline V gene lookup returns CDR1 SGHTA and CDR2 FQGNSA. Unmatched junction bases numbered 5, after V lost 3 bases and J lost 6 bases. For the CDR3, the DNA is TGTGCCAGCAGCTTCAAGGGGGCTGCTCAGCCCCAGCATTTT. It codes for CASSFKGAAQPQHF.

Here the CDR3 reads CASNNPLRYESQYF. Here the CDR3 DNA reads TGTGCCAGCAATAACCCCCTTCGGTATGAGTCGCAGTATTTT. The J gene is TRBJ2-3, the V gene TRBV2; the D is unclear. The length of the CDR3 is 14 residues. The ends were cut back, 7 bases at V and 10 bases at J, with 21 bases in the middle. The germline V gene has CDR1 SNHLY and CDR2 FYNNEI.

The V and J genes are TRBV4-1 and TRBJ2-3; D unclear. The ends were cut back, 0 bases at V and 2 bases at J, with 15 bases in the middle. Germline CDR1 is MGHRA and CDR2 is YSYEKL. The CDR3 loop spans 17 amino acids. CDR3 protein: CASSQDRDLALTDTQYF. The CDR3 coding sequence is TGCGCCAGCAGCCAAGATAGGGATTTAGCCCTCACAGATACGCAGTATTTT.

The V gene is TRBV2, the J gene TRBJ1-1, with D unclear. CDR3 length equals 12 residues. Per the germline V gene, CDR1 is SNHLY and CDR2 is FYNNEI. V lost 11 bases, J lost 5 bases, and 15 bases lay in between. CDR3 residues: CAGPRTGTEAFF. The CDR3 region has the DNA TGTGCCGGACCTCGTACGGGTACTGAAGCTTTCTTT. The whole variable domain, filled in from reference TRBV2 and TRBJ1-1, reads EPEVTQTPSHQVTQMGQEVILRCVPISNHLYFYWYRQILGQKVEFLVSFYNNEISEKSEIFDDQFSVERPDGSNFTLKIRSTKLEDSAMYFCAGPRTGTEAFFGQGTRLTVV.

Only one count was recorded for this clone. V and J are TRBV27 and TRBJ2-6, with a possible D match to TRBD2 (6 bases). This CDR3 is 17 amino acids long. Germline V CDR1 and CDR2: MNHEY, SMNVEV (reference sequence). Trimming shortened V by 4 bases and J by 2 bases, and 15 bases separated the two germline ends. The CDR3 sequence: CASSSLGEEAGANVLTF. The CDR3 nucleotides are TGTGCCAGCAGTTCGTTAGGGGAGGAAGCTGGGGCCAACGTCCTGACTTTC.

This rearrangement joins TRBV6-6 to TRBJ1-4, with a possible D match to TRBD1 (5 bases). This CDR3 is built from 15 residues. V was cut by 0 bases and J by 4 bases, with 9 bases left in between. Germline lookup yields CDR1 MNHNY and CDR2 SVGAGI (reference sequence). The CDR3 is CASSYSMGVNEKLFF. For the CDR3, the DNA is TGTGCCAGCAGTTACTCGATGGGGGTTAATGAAAAACTGTTTTTT.

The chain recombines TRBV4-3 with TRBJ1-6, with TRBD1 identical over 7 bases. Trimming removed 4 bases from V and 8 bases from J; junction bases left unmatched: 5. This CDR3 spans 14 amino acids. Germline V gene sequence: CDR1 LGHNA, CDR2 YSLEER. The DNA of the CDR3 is TGCGCCAGCAGCCTAGGGGACAGAGATTCACCCCTCCACTTT. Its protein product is CASSLGDRDSPLHF.

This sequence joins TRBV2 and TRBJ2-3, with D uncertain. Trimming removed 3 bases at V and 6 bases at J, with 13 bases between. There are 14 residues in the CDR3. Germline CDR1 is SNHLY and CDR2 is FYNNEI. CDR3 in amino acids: CASSESRLVDTQYF. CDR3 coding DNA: TGTGCCAGCAGTGAGAGCAGGCTCGTGGATACGCAGTATTTT.

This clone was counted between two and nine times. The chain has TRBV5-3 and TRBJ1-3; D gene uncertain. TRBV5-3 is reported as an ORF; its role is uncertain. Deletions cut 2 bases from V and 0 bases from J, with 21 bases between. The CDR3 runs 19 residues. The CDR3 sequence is CARSFDLRPFPFSGNTIYF. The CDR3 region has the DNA TGTGCCAGAAGCTTTGATTTACGGCCGTTTCCTTTCTCTGGAAACACCATATATTTT.

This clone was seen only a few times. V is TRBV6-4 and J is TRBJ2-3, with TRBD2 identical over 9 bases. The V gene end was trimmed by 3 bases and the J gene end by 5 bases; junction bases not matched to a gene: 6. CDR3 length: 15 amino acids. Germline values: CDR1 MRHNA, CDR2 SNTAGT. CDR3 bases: TGTGCCAGCAGTGAAAGCGGGGGGTCGATAGATACGCAGTATTTT. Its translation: CASSESGGSIDTQYF.

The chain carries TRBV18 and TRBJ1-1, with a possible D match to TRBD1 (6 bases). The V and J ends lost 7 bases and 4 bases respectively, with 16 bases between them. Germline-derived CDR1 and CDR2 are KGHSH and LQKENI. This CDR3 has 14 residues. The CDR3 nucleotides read TGTGCCAGCTTCTTAGGGGGGGCTAGCACTGAAGCTTTCTTT. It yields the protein CASFLGGASTEAFF.

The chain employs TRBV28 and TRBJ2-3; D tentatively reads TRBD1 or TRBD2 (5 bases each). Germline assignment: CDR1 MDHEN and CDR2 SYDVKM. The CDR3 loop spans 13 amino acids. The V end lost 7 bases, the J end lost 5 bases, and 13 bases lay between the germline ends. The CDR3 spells CASIPHGGDTQYF. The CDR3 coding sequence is TGTGCCAGCATTCCCCATGGGGGAGATACGCAGTATTTT.

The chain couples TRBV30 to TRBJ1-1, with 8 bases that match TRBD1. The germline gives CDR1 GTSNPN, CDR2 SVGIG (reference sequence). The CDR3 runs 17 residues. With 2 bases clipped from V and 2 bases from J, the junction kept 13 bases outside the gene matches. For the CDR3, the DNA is TGTGCCTGGAGTAACCGGGACAGGCTAATTGTTAACACTGAAGCTTTCTTT. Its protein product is CAWSNRDRLIVNTEAFF.

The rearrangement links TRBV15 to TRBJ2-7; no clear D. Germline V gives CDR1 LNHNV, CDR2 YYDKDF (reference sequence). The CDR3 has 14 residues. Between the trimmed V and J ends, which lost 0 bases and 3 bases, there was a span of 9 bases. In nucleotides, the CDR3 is TGTGCCACCAGCAGAGATTTGACCAGCTACGAGCAGTACTTC. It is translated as CATSRDLTSYEQYF.

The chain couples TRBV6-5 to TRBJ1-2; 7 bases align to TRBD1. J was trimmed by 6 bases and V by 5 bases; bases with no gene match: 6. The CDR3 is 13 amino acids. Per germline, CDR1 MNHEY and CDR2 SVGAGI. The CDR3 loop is CASSPDRIHGYTF. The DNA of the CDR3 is TGTGCCAGCAGTCCGGACAGGATCCATGGCTACACCTTC.

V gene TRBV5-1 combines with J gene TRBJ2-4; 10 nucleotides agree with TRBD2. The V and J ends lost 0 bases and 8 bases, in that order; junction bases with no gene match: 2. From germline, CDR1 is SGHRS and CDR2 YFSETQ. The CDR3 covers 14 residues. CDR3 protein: CASSLEGTSDIQYF. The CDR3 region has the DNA TGCGCCAGCAGCTTGGAGGGGACTAGCGACATTCAGTACTTC.

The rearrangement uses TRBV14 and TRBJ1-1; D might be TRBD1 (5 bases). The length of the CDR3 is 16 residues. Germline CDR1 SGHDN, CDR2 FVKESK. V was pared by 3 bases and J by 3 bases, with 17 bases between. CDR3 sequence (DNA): TGTGCCAGCAGCCAGCTAAGTTATAGGGGTTACACTGAAGCTTTCTTT. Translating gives CASSQLSYRGYTEAFF.

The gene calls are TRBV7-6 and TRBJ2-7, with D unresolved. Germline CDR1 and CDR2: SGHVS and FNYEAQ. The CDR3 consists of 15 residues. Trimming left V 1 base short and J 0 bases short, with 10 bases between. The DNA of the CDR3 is TGTGCCAGCAGCTTAGATTCTGGATTCTCCTACGAGCAGTACTTC. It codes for CASSLDSGFSYEQYF.

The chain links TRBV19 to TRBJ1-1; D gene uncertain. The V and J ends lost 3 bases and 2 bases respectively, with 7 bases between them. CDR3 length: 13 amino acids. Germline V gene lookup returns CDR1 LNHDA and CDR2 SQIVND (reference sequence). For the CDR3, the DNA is TGTGCCAGTAGTATTAACAGCAACACTGAAGCTTTCTTT. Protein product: CASSINSNTEAFF.

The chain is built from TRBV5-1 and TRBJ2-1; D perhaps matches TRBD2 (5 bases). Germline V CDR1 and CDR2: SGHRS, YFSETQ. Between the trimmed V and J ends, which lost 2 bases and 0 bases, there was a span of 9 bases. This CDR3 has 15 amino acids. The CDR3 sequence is CASSLADSSYNEQFF. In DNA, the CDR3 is TGCGCCAGCAGCTTAGCGGATAGCTCCTACAATGAGCAGTTCTTC.

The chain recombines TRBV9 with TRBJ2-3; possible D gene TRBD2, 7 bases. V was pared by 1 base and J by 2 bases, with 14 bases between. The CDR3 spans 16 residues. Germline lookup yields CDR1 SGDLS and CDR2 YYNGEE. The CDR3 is CASSVHAGANTDTQYF. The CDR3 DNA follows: TGTGCCAGCAGCGTACACGCGGGGGCGAACACAGATACGCAGTATTTT.

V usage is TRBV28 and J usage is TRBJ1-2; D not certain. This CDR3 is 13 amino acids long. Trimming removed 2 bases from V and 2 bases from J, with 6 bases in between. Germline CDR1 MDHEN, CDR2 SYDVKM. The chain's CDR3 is CASSLTGNYGYTF. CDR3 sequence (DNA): TGTGCCAGCAGTTTAACGGGAAACTATGGCTACACCTTC.

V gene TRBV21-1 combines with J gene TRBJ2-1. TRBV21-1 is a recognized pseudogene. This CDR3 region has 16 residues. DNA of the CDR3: TGTGCCAGCAGCAAAGGGGCCATGCCGGGCGACAATGAGCAGTTCTTC. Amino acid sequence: CASSKGAMPGDNEQFF.